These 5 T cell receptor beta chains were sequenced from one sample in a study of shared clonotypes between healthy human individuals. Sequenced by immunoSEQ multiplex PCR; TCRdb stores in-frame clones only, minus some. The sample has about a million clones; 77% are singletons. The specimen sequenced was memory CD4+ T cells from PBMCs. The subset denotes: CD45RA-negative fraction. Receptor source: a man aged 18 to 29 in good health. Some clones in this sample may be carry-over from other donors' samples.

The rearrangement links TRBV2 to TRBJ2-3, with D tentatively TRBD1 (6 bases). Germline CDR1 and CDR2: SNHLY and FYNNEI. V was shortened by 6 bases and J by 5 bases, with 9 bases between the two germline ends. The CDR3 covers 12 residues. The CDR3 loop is CASRNREDTQYF. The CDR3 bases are TGTGCCAGCAGGAACAGGGAAGATACGCAGTATTTT.

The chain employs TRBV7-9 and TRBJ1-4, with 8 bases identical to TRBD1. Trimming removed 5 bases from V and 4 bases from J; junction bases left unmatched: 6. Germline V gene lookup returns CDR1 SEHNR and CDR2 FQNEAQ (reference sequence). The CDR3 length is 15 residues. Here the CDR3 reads CASSRWDRINEKLFF. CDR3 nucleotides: TGTGCCAGCAGCAGGTGGGACAGGATTAATGAAAAACTGTTTTTT. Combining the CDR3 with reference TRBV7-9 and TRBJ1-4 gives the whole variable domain DTGVSQNPRHKITKRGQNVTFRCDPISEHNRLYWYRQTLGQGPEFLTYFQNEAQLEKSRLLSDRFSAERPKGSFSTLEIQRTEQGDSAMYLCASSRWDRINEKLFFGSGTQLSVL.

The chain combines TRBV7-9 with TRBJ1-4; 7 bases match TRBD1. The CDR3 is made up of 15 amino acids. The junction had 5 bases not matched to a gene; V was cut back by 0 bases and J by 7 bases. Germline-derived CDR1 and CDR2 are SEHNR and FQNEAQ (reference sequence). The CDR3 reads CASSLAQGLGEKLFF. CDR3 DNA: TGTGCCAGCAGCTTAGCACAGGGGTTAGGTGAAAAACTGTTTTTT.

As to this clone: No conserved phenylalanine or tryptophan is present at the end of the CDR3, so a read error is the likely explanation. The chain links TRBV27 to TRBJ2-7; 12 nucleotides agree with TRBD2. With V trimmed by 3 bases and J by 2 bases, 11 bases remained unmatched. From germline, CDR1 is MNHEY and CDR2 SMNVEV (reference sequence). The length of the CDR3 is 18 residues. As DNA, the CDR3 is TGTGCCAGCAGTTTCTCGAGACCGACTAGCGGGAGAACCTACGAGCAGTACCTC. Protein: CASSFSRPTSGRTYEQYL.

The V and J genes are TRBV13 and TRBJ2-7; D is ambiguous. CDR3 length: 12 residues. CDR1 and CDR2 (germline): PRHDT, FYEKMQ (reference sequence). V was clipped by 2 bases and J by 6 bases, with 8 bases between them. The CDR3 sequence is CASSLTRVEQYF. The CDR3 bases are TGTGCCAGCAGCTTAACCCGGGTCGAGCAGTACTTC. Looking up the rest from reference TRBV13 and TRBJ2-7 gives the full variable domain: AAGVIQSPRHLIKEKRETATLKCYPIPRHDTVYWYQQGPGQDPQFLISFYEKMQSDKGSIPDRFSAQQFSDYHSELNMSSLELGDSALYFCASSLTRVEQYFGPGTRLTVT.